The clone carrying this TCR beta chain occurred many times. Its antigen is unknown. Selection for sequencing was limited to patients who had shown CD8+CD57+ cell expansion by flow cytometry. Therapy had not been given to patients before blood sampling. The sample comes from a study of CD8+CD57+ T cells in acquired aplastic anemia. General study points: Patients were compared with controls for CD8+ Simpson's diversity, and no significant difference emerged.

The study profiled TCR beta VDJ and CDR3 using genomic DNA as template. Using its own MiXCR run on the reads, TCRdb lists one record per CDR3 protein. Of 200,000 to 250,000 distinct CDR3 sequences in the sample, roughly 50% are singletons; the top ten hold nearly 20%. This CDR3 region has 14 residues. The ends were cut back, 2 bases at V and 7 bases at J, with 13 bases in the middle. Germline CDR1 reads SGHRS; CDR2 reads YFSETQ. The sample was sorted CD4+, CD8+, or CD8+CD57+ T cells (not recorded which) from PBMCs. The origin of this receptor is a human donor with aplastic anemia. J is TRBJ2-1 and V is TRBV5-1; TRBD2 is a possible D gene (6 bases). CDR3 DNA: TGCGCCAGCAGCTTCCCGGGACTTCGGAATGAGCAGTTCTTC. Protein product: CASSFPGLRNEQFF.